The T cell receptor (beta chain) under discussion was sequenced for a study of cytomegalovirus exposure and HLA in healthy donors. On the study more broadly: Of 350 to 400 genotyped donors, 75% to 90% grouped in the Caucasian-associated ancestry cluster.

The germline V gene encodes CDR1 LGHNA and CDR2 YSLEER. The CDR3 loop spans 15 amino acids. With 2 bases clipped from V and 5 bases from J, the junction kept 6 bases outside the gene matches. About this clone itself: Its cognate antigen is unknown.

Study outcomes and limitations: The study dropped some indistinguishable V segments, TRBV6-2 and TRBV6-3 among them.

Use of 60 Vbeta and 13 Jbeta primers characterized the PCR. Data came from immunoSEQ multiplex PCR; TCRdb stores just in-frame clones and leaves some out. The table lists about 98,000 clones, less than 85% of them singletons, with about 1.8% in the top ten. Sequenced: PBMCs. This receptor was identified in a male donor in good health and CMV-seronegative. The chain has TRBV4-3 and TRBJ2-1; 7 nucleotides match TRBD1. CDR3 loop: CASSQRQTGDNEQFF. The DNA of the CDR3 is TGCGCCAGCAGCCAAAGGCAAACAGGGGACAATGAGCAGTTCTTC.